This is a list of T cell receptor beta chains from one sample in a study of CD8 T cells in ankylosing spondylitis. From the 5' RACE reads, TCRdb called clonotypes with MiXCR, one entry per CDR3 protein. The sample yields approximately 220,000 distinct CDR3 sequences, about 16% seen once. What was sequenced was blood, either unsorted or a sorted T cell fraction (not recorded which). The source of these receptors is a male donor with ankylosing spondylitis. Each CDR3 is given with its conserved first and last residue. D genes are given only for firm matches. Rows may omit the clone size; those that give it use once, few, many or a size class.

d_gene | abundance | j_gene | len | v_gene | CDR3nt | CDR3aa
TRBD1 | . | TRBJ2-1 | 16 | TRBV9 | TGTGCCAGCAGCCTACTTGACAGGGTGGTTGGTACTGAGCAGTTCTTC | CASSLLDRVVGTEQFF
. | many | TRBJ2-7 | 15 | TRBV6-2/TRBV6-3 | TGTGCCAGCAGTACCCCCCAGGGGACTTACTACGAGCAGTACTTC | CASSTPQGTYYEQYF
. | once | TRBJ2-5 | 16 | TRBV11-2 | TGTGCCAGCCAGTTAGAGTCGGCAGGGAAGGGAGAGACCCAGTACTTC | CASQLESAGKGETQYF
. | many | TRBJ1-1 | 12 | TRBV7-9 | TGTGCCAGCAGCTTTCAAAACACTGAAGCTTTCTTT | CASSFQNTEAFF
. | many | TRBJ1-1 | 16 | TRBV12-3/TRBV12-4 | TGTGCCAGCACTTTTTCGCCCGGCAGGCGGAACACTGAAGCTTTCTTT | CASTFSPGRRNTEAFF
. | once | TRBJ2-1 | 14 | TRBV19 | TGTGCCAGTAAGTCGGCGGGATTGTACAATGAGCAGTTCTTC | CASKSAGLYNEQFF
. | . | TRBJ1-5 | 12 | TRBV30 | TGTGCCTGGAATGGTCTCAATCAGCCCCAGCATTTT | CAWNGLNQPQHF
. | many | TRBJ2-5 | 15 | TRBV4-2 | TGTGCCAGCAGCCAAGATCCTATTTCCCTTGGGACCCAGTACTTC | CASSQDPISLGTQYF
TRBD2 | few | TRBJ2-7 | 17 | TRBV6-2/TRBV6-3 | TGTGCCAGCAGTGGGGACTGGACCGGGACTACCACCTACGAGCAGTACTTC | CASSGDWTGTTTYEQYF
. | once | TRBJ1-1 | 15 | TRBV19 | TGTGCCAGTAGTATGCCAACGTTGGGGGGGACTGAAGCTTTCTTT | CASSMPTLGGTEAFF
TRBD2 | . | TRBJ2-1 | 17 | TRBV28 | TGTGCCACCACGGGACTAGCGGGAGGGATATTCTACAATGAGCAGTTCTTC | CATTGLAGGIFYNEQFF
. | many | TRBJ1-2 | 14 | TRBV20-1 | TGCAGTGCAGCCAGTTTACAGGTTTCCCTTGGCTACACCTTC | CSAASLQVSLGYTF
TRBD2 | few | TRBJ2-7 | 13 | TRBV20-1 | TGCAGTGCTAGCGGCGGGAGGGCCTACGAGCAGTACTTC | CSASGGRAYEQYF
TRBD2 | . | TRBJ2-2 | 14 | TRBV12-3/TRBV12-4 | TGTGCCAGCAGACCCAGCGGGGGCACCGGGGAGCTGTTTTTT | CASRPSGGTGELFF
. | . | TRBJ1-2 | 16 | TRBV27 | TGTGCCAGCAGTCCTCGCCTTGGGGGCGGGATCTATGGCTACACCTTC | CASSPRLGGGIYGYTF
TRBD2 | many | TRBJ2-3 | 16 | TRBV7-9 | TGTGCCAGCAGTGATGGACTAGCGGGATATCCAGATACGCAGTATTTT | CASSDGLAGYPDTQYF
TRBD1 | . | TRBJ2-2 | 15 | TRBV12-3/TRBV12-4 | TGTGCCAGCAGCCCTCGGACAGGGAAGCCCGGGGAGCTGTTTTTT | CASSPRTGKPGELFF
. | . | TRBJ2-2 | 18 | TRBV4-2 | TGTGCCAGCAGCCCTGGGGCGCCGGGGAGCGCGAGCACCGGGGAGCTGTTTTTT | CASSPGAPGSASTGELFF
TRBD1 | . | TRBJ2-7 | 14 | TRBV3-1 | TGTGCCAGCAGCAACAGGGGGCGCGGGTACGAGCAGTACTTC | CASSNRGRGYEQYF
. | few | TRBJ2-5 | 17 | TRBV6-5 | TGTGCCAGCAGTTACGACCATAAGACAGGGAGGGGAGAGACCCAGTACTTC | CASSYDHKTGRGETQYF
. | . | TRBJ2-7 | 14 | TRBV28 | TGTGCCAGCAGACAAGAAACAGGGGGGGACGAGCAGTACTTC | CASRQETGGDEQYF
. | . | TRBJ1-3 | 16 | TRBV4-1 | TGCGCCAGCAGCCAGCTAGACTCCTCCATTGGAAACACCATATATTTT | CASSQLDSSIGNTIYF
TRBD1 | few | TRBJ2-7 | 14 | TRBV9 | TGTGCCAGCAGCGTTGACAGGGGTGGCTACGAGCAGTACTTC | CASSVDRGGYEQYF
TRBD1 | . | TRBJ2-3 | 16 | TRBV5-5 | TGTGCCAGCAGCTTGGAGCCAGGGGGAAGCACAGATACGCAGTATTTT | CASSLEPGGSTDTQYF
. | many | TRBJ1-1 | 13 | TRBV15 | TGTGCCACCAGCAGAGACTGGAATGGTAAAGCTTTCTTT | CATSRDWNGKAFF
. | few | TRBJ1-5 | 14 | TRBV12-3/TRBV12-4 | TGTGCCAGCAGTTTAAGGGGTTACAATCAGCCCCAGCATTTT | CASSLRGYNQPQHF
TRBD2 | . | TRBJ2-3 | 16 | TRBV28 | TGTGCCAGCAGTTTAGGGCTAGGGCCTAGCGGGGATACGCAGTATTTT | CASSLGLGPSGDTQYF
. | . | TRBJ2-7 | 14 | TRBV20-1 | TGCAGTGCTAGAGATCTTGGGGAAACCTACGAGCAGTACTTC | CSARDLGETYEQYF
TRBD2 | few | TRBJ2-5 | 14 | TRBV12-3/TRBV12-4 | TGTGCCAGCAGTCGAGGACTAGCGGGGGAGACCCAGTACTTC | CASSRGLAGETQYF
. | few | TRBJ2-3 | 14 | TRBV27 | TGTGCCAGCAGGCCGGGACCTGCCGCAGATACGCAGTATTTT | CASRPGPAADTQYF
TRBD2 | . | TRBJ2-7 | 15 | TRBV5-1 | TGCGCCAGCAGCGAGGATGCGGGGGGAGGGTACGAGCAGTACTTC | CASSEDAGGGYEQYF
. | . | TRBJ2-1 | 15 | TRBV20-1 | TGCAGTGCTAGTAAAAGCGGGCTCTCCTACAATGAGCAGTTCTTC | CSASKSGLSYNEQFF
TRBD2 | . | TRBJ2-3 | 17 | TRBV4-1 | TGCGCCAGCAGCCACCGGACTAGCGGGGGTAGCACAGATACGCAGTATTTT | CASSHRTSGGSTDTQYF
. | few | TRBJ2-3 | 15 | TRBV4-1 | TGCGCCAGCAGCCAAGATAGGCTCTTAACAGATACGCAGTATTTT | CASSQDRLLTDTQYF
TRBD2 | few | TRBJ2-3 | 15 | TRBV2 | TGTGCCAGCAGTGAATTAGCGGGAGGCTCAGATACGCAGTATTTT | CASSELAGGSDTQYF
TRBD1 | . | TRBJ1-5 | 16 | TRBV24-1 | TGTGCCACCAGTGATCCCGGACAGGATAGCAATCAGCCCCAGCATTTT | CATSDPGQDSNQPQHF
. | few | TRBJ2-1 | 15 | TRBV2 | TGTGCCAGCAGTGAAGAGGGTAGCTCCTACAATGAGCAGTTCTTC | CASSEEGSSYNEQFF
TRBD1 | few | TRBJ2-2 | 16 | TRBV18 | TGTGCCAGCTCACCACTGGACAGGGTGAACACCGGGGAGCTGTTTTTT | CASSPLDRVNTGELFF